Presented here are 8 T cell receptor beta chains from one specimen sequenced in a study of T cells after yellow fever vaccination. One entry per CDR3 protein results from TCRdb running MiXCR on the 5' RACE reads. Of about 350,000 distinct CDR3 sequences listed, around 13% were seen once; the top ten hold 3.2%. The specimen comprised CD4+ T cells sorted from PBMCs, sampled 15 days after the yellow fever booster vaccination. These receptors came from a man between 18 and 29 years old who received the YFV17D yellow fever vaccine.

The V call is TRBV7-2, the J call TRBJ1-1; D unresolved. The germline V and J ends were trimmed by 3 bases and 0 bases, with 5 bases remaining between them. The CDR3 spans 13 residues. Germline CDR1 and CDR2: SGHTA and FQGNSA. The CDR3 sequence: CASSFSLNTEAFF. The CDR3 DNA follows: TGTGCCAGCAGCTTTTCATTGAACACTGAAGCTTTCTTT.

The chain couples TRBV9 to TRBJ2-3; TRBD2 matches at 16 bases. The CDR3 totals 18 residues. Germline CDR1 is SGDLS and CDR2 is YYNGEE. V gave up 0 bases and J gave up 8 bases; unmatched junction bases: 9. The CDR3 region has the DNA TGTGCCAGCAGCGTAGGTCAAGGGACTAGCGGGGGGGCCGGTACGCAGTATTTT. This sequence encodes CASSVGQGTSGGAGTQYF.

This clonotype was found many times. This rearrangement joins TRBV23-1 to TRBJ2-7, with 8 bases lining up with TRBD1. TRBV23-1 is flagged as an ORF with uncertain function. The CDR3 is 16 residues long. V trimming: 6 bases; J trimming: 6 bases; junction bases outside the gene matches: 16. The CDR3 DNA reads TGCGCCAGCAGGATCTATGACAGGGGAGGTTCTTGCGAGCAGTACTTC. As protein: CASRIYDRGGSCEQYF.

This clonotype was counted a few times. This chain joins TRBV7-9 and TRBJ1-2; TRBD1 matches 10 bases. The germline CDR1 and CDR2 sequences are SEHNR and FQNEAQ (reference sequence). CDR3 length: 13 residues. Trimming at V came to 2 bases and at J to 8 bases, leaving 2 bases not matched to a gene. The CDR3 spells CASSLRQGAGYTF. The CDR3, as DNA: TGTGCCAGCAGCTTAAGACAGGGGGCAGGCTACACCTTC.

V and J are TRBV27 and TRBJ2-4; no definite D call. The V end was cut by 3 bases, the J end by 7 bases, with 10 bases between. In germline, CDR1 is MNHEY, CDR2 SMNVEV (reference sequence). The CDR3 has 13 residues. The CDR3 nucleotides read TGTGCCAGCAGTTTCCAATCCGGGAACATTCAGTACTTC. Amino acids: CASSFQSGNIQYF.

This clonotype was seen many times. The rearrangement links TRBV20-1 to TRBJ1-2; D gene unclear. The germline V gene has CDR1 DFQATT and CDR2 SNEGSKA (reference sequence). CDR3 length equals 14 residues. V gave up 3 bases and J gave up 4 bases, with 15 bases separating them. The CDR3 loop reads CSARSGVVSYGYTF. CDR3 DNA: TGCAGTGCTAGGTCTGGGGTAGTCAGCTATGGCTACACCTTC.

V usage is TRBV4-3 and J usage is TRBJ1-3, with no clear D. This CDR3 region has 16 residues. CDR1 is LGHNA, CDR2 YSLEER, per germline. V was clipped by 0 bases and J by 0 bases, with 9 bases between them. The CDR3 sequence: CASSQDGIPSGNTIYF. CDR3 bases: TGCGCCAGCAGCCAAGATGGAATACCCTCTGGAAACACCATATATTTT.

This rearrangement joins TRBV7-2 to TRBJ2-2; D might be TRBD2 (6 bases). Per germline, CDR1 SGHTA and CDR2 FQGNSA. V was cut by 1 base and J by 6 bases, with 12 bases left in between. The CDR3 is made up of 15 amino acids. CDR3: CASSLVGGLSGELFF. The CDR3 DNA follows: TGTGCCAGCAGCTTAGTAGGAGGGTTATCCGGGGAGCTGTTTTTT.